These 5 T cell receptor beta chains came from one sample sequenced in a study of blood T cells in healthy people across ages. Primed by a sample-barcoded 5' primer and a J-beta primer mix, a second PCR proceeded for roughly 7 to 12 cycles. TCRdb itself ran the 5' RACE reads through MiXCR, one entry per CDR3 protein. This repertoire shows approximately 690,000 distinct CDR3 sequences, around 43% found once; its top ten account for approximately 29%. The sample was blood. Every receptor here comes from a man older than 75 in good health.

With respect to this clonotype: A much larger clone differs by one base, so this may be a read error. This chain joins TRBV20-1 and TRBJ2-1; tentative D call: TRBD1 (6 bases). Germline V gene data show CDR1 as DFQATT and CDR2 as SNEGSKA (reference sequence). CDR3 length: 15 amino acids. CDR3 loop: CSARDLQGWVNERFF. The CDR3 coding sequence is TGCAGTGCTAGAGATCTTCAGGGGTGGGTGAATGAGCGGTTCTTC.

This clonotype has only a few counts. For the CDR3, the DNA is TGTGCCAGCAGCCAAGAAAGGACCCCCGGATTCCAGTACTTC. Its translation is CASSQERTPGFQYF. This chain uses TRBV3-1 with TRBJ2-5; D remains ambiguous. CDR1 LGHDT and CDR2 YNNKEL come from the germline V gene (reference sequence). The CDR3 is 14 amino acids. The V end was cut by 0 bases, the J end by 10 bases, with 15 bases between.

The V and J genes are TRBV29-1 and TRBJ1-1; D is uncertain. Trimming stripped 5 bases from V and 1 base from J, with 5 bases between. This CDR3 is built from 11 residues. CDR1 SQVTM and CDR2 ANQGSEA come from the germline V gene. The CDR3 region is CSVHRNTEAFF. CDR3 in DNA: TGCAGCGTTCATAGGAACACTGAAGCTTTCTTT.

This sequence joins TRBV20-1 and TRBJ1-4, with TRBD1 identical over 9 bases. CDR1 and CDR2 (germline): DFQATT, SNEGSKA (reference sequence). The CDR3 is made up of 13 amino acids. Unmatched junction bases numbered 4, after V lost 6 bases and J lost 5 bases. The CDR3 sequence: CSARDRANEKLFF. The DNA of the CDR3 is TGCAGTGCCCGGGACAGGGCGAATGAAAAACTGTTTTTT.

This rearrangement joins TRBV6-1 to TRBJ1-5; D gene unclear. CDR3 length: 12 residues. Deletions cut 5 bases from V and 4 bases from J, with 6 bases between. The germline CDR1 and CDR2 sequences are MNHNS and SASEGT. The CDR3 spells CASSRLNQPQHF. Here the CDR3 DNA reads TGTGCCAGCAGTCGACTAAATCAGCCCCAGCATTTT.